The clone carrying this T cell receptor beta chain was recorded once. Its matching antigen is unknown. The entry originates in a study of OX40 agonist ivuxolimab in advanced cancers. At the level of the study: All patients had ivuxolimab intravenously every 2 weeks at 0.01 to 10 mg/kg. Study outcomes and limitations: The 0.1-3.0 mg/kg partial responders had among the lowest clonal expansion. Some nonresponders likewise displayed low normalized T-cell clonal expansion. The antigen specificity of the peripheral T cells (those that were expanded) was not determined.

Here immunoSEQ multiplex PCR was the method, and the copy in TCRdb shows in-frame clones only, minus some. The repertoire holds about 90,000 clones, with approximately 91% as singletons. V lost 0 bases and J lost 2, with 8 bases in between. Germline V lookup: CDR1 SGDLS, CDR2 YYNGEE. This CDR3 contains 15 residues. This sample comprised CD4+ or CD8+ T cells sorted from blood, obtained in a trial of the OX40 agonist ivuxolimab. The source of this sequence is an adult with an advanced solid tumor such as melanoma, head and neck, liver or kidney cancer. The chain links TRBV9 to TRBJ2-2; no clear D. Written as DNA, the CDR3 is TGTGCCAGCAGCGTAGCGGGTCTCAACACCGGGGAGCTGTTTTTT. It specifies CASSVAGLNTGELFF.